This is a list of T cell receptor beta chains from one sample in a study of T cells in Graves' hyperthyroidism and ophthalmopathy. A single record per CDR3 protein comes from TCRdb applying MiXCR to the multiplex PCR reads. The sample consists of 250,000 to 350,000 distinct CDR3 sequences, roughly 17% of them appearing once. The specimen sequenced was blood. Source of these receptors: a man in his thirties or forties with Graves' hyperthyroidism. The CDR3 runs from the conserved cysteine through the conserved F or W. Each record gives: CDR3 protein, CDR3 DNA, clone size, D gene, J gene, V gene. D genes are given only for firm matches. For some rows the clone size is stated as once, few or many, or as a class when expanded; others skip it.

CASLQGSSNQPQHF	TGTGCCAGCCTTCAGGGCTCTAGCAATCAGCCCCAGCATTTT	-	-	TRBJ1-5	TRBV25-1
CASSQAPGSYEQYF	TGCGCCAGCAGCCAAGCCCCGGGATCCTACGAGCAGTACTTC	-	-	TRBJ2-7	TRBV4-1
CASSRGDWGYNEQFF	TGTGCCAGCAGCCGAGGGGACTGGGGTTACAATGAGCAGTTCTTC	many	-	TRBJ2-1	TRBV12-3/TRBV12-4
CASSLRQPQAEQFF	TGTGCCAGCAGTTTAAGACAGCCCCAAGCTGAGCAGTTCTTC	many	-	TRBJ2-1	TRBV7-2
CSARATGAGDSPLHF	TGCAGTGCTAGGGCGACAGGGGCAGGGGACTCACCCCTCCACTTT	-	TRBD1	TRBJ1-6	TRBV20-1
CASSHVNEQFF	TGTGCCAGCAGCCATGTCAATGAGCAGTTCTTC	many	-	TRBJ2-1	TRBV3-1
CASSPPSVAEDTDTQYF	TGTGCCAGCTCACCACCTAGTGTAGCGGAGGACACAGATACGCAGTATTTT	-	-	TRBJ2-3	TRBV18
CASSLGESGYTF	TGTGCCAGCAGTTTAGGGGAGAGTGGCTACACCTTC	few	-	TRBJ1-2	TRBV12-3/TRBV12-4
CASSVTARYNEQFF	TGTGCCAGCAGTGTCACAGCTCGCTACAATGAGCAGTTCTTC	-	-	TRBJ2-1	TRBV25-1
CASSGQGDTEAFF	TGTGCCAGCAGTGGCCAGGGGGACACTGAAGCTTTCTTT	many	TRBD1	TRBJ1-1	TRBV2
CASETETRSSYNEQFF	TGTGCCAGCGAAACGGAAACGCGGAGCTCCTACAATGAGCAGTTCTTC	many	-	TRBJ2-1	TRBV11-3
CASSPLAGGPEGNEQFF	TGTGCCAGCAGCCCACTAGCGGGAGGGCCGGAGGGGAATGAGCAGTTCTTC	-	TRBD2	TRBJ2-1	TRBV7-2
CASSRAFGGTEAFF	TGTGCCAGCAGCCGCGCCTTTGGGGGCACTGAAGCTTTCTTT	many	-	TRBJ1-1	TRBV7-9
CASSPTSGGVEQYF	TGTGCCAGCAGTCCCACTAGCGGGGGTGTGGAGCAGTACTTC	many	TRBD2	TRBJ2-7	TRBV12-3/TRBV12-4
CASSGSGAPGAQYF	TGTGCCAGCAGCGGCTCGGGTGCCCCGGGGGCCCAGTACTTC	many	-	TRBJ2-5	TRBV7-9
CASSQDSPHNEQFF	TGTGCCAGCAGCCAAGATTCACCCCACAATGAGCAGTTCTTC	many	-	TRBJ2-1	TRBV3-1
CSVLNGGNTEAFF	TGCAGCGTTCTAAACGGAGGGAACACTGAAGCTTTCTTT	many	-	TRBJ1-1	TRBV29-1
CASIDRLAAGGELFF	TGTGCCAGCATAGATCGACTAGCAGCAGGCGGGGAGCTGTTTTTT	few	TRBD2	TRBJ2-2	TRBV6-1
CASSRQINTGELFF	TGTGCCAGCAGCCGACAGATTAACACCGGGGAGCTGTTTTTT	-	-	TRBJ2-2	TRBV5-8
CASRRQGGNTGELFF	TGTGCCAGCAGAAGACAGGGGGGGAACACCGGGGAGCTGTTTTTT	many	TRBD1	TRBJ2-2	TRBV7-9
CASSPGGMGAGETQYF	TGTGCCAGCAGCCCGGGGGGGATGGGGGCAGGGGAGACCCAGTACTTC	few	TRBD2	TRBJ2-5	TRBV28
CSGGFIEQFF	TGCAGCGGGGGGTTTATTGAGCAGTTCTTC	many	-	TRBJ2-1	TRBV29-1
CASSHTNQPQHF	TGTGCCAGCAGCCATACAAATCAGCCCCAGCATTTT	many	-	TRBJ1-5	TRBV3-1
CASSPGRRGGQPQHF	TGTGCCAGCAGCCCGGGCCGACGGGGAGGTCAGCCCCAGCATTTT	many	-	TRBJ1-5	TRBV3-1
CSAPEDFSGASVPTF	TGCAGTGCTCCGGAGGATTTCTCTGGGGCCAGCGTCCCGACTTTC	-	-	TRBJ2-6	TRBV20-1
CSASPRDRDHNEQFF	TGCAGTGCTAGCCCCAGGGACAGGGACCACAATGAGCAGTTCTTC	-	TRBD1	TRBJ2-1	TRBV20-1
CASSQEAYTEAFF	TGTGCCAGCAGCCAAGAAGCTTACACTGAAGCTTTCTTT	many	-	TRBJ1-1	TRBV3-1
CASSFTGVHNYGYTF	TGTGCCAGCAGTTTCACAGGGGTTCACAACTATGGCTACACCTTC	-	TRBD1	TRBJ1-2	TRBV28
CASSYVLAEPRSTDTQYF	TGTGCCAGCAGTTACGTACTAGCGGAACCTCGGAGCACAGATACGCAGTATTTT	many	TRBD2	TRBJ2-3	TRBV6-2/TRBV6-3
CSAPDRNNEQFF	TGCAGCGCCCCGGACAGAAACAATGAGCAGTTCTTC	-	-	TRBJ2-1	TRBV29-1
CASSENSRDEQFF	TGTGCCAGCAGTGAAAATAGTCGCGATGAGCAGTTCTTC	many	-	TRBJ2-1	TRBV6-4
CASISSDRVTEQYF	TGTGCCAGCATCTCTTCGGACAGGGTTACCGAGCAGTACTTC	-	TRBD1	TRBJ2-7	TRBV25-1
CASTWGLNTEAFF	TGTGCCAGTACCTGGGGGCTGAACACTGAAGCTTTCTTT	few	-	TRBJ1-1	TRBV19
CAWRKGPNTEAFF	TGTGCCTGGAGGAAGGGACCAAACACTGAAGCTTTCTTT	many	-	TRBJ1-1	TRBV30
CASSRGPPYNEQFF	TGTGCCAGTAGCAGGGGCCCACCCTACAATGAGCAGTTCTTC	-	-	TRBJ2-1	TRBV19
CASSLSTGKQYF	TGTGCCAGCAGCTTGAGCACAGGGAAGCAGTACTTC	few	-	TRBJ2-7	TRBV5-6
CASSVALTSGYNEQFF	TGTGCCAGCAGCGTAGCGCTGACTAGCGGATACAATGAGCAGTTCTTC	few	TRBD2	TRBJ2-1	TRBV9
CASSSPGNNYGYTF	TGTGCCAGCAGCTCCCCGGGAAATAACTATGGCTACACCTTC	-	-	TRBJ1-2	TRBV5-5
CAWSAPYGSYEQYF	TGTGCCTGGAGCGCCCCCTATGGCTCCTACGAGCAGTACTTC	many	-	TRBJ2-7	TRBV30
CASSVWGSGTDTQYF	TGTGCCAGCAGCGTATGGGGTAGCGGAACAGATACGCAGTATTTT	few	-	TRBJ2-3	TRBV9
CASSSRTGAVLVMDGYTF	TGTGCCAGCAGTTCGCGGACAGGGGCAGTTTTAGTGATGGATGGCTACACCTTC	many	TRBD1	TRBJ1-2	TRBV28
CASGTANYGYTF	TGTGCCAGCGGGACAGCTAACTATGGCTACACCTTC	many	TRBD1	TRBJ1-2	TRBV7-9
CASSLSSLQGRSLAGELFF	TGTGCCAGCAGCTTATCATCACTGCAGGGGAGGTCGTTAGCCGGGGAGCTGTTTTTT	many	-	TRBJ2-2	TRBV11-3
CASSMGTGPGNTIYF	TGTGCCAGTAGTATGGGGACAGGGCCCGGAAACACCATATATTTT	few	TRBD1	TRBJ1-3	TRBV19
CASRDLAAYNEQFF	TGTGCCAGCAGGGATCTAGCGGCTTACAATGAGCAGTTCTTC	many	TRBD2	TRBJ2-1	TRBV6-1
CASSPSPAAPLQGARPHF	TGTGCCAGCAGCCCCAGCCCCGCCGCCCCGTTACAGGGTGCCCGGCCTCACTTC	-	-	TRBJ2-5	TRBV7-9